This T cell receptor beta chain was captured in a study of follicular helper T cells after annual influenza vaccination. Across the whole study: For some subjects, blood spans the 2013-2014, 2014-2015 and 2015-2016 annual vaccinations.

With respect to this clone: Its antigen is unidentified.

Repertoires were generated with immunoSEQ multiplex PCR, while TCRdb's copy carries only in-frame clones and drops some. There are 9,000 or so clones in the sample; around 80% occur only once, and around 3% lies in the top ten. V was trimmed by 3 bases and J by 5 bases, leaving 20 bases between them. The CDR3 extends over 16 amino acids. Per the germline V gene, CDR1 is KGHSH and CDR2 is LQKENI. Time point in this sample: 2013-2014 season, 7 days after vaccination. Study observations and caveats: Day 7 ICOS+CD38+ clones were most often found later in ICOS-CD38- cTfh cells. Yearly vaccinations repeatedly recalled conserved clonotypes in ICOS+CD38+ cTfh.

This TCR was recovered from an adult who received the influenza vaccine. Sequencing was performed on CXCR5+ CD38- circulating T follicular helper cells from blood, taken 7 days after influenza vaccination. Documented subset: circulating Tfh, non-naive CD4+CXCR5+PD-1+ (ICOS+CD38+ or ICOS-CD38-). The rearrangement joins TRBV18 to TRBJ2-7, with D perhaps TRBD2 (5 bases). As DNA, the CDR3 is TGTGCCAGCTCACCTTTCGGCAGCGGCCAGTCCGACGAGCAGTACTTC. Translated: CASSPFGSGQSDEQYF.